This TCR beta chain comes out of a study of T cells in localized non-small cell lung cancer. TCRdb's table, derived via immunoSEQ multiplex PCR, lists solely in-frame clones and lacks some. The table records nearly 35,000 clones, 91% of them present only once. To note about this clone: Its antigen remains unidentified.

The V gene end was trimmed by 4 bases and the J gene end by 3 bases; junction bases not matched to a gene: 7. CDR1 and CDR2 from the germline V gene are SSHAT and FNYEAQ (reference sequence). The CDR3 spans 16 residues. Study-level findings and limits: In adjacent lung, a median around 55 of the top 100 tumor clones were found.

The V call is TRBV7-7, the J call TRBJ2-1, with 9 bases fitting TRBD1. The material was peripheral blood mononuclear cells, obtained before any cancer treatment. The sequence was collected from a female donor older than 55 with stage II lung adenocarcinoma. The CDR3 DNA reads as TGTGCCAGCAGCTCGACCGGGACAGGGCTCTACAATGAGCAGTTCTTC. Protein sequence: CASSSTGTGLYNEQFF. Supplemented by reference TRBV7-7 and TRBJ2-1, the full variable domain reads GAGVSQSPRYKVTKRGQDVTLRCDPISSHATLYWYQQALGQGPEFLTYFNYEAQPDKSGLPSDRFSAERPEGSISTLTIQRTEQRDSAMYRCASSSTGTGLYNEQFFGPGTRLTVL.